A selection of T cell receptor beta chains follows, all from one sample in a study of PD-L1 blockade in urothelial cancer. Assay used: immunoSEQ multiplex PCR; TCRdb lists only in-frame clones, some missing. The repertoire holds under 20,000 clones, with around 90% as singletons. Sequencing was performed on PBMCs, taken around atezolizumab (anti-PD-L1) treatment. The receptors stem from a man between 50 and 59 years old with urothelial cancer. The conserved cysteine and the conserved F or W are not part of the CDR3 here. Clone size appears in some rows only: once, few, many, or a class for an expanded clone.

v_gene: TRBV6-1
abundance: -
CDR3aa: ASSEPRGRILYEQY

v_gene: TRBV5-1
abundance: -
CDR3aa: ASSLEPGQNQPQH

v_gene: TRBV21-1
abundance: -
CDR3aa: ASSPGQGNSPLH

v_gene: TRBV2
abundance: -
CDR3aa: ASTILAGVADTQY

v_gene: TRBV28
abundance: -
CDR3aa: ASSPSGTGGGQTQY

v_gene: TRBV2
abundance: hyperexpanded
CDR3aa: ASWGLAKNIQY

v_gene: TRBV7-8
abundance: medium-sized
CDR3aa: ASSLSPSGPTGNYEQY

v_gene: TRBV6-5
abundance: -
CDR3aa: ASRRSTGGQETQY

v_gene: TRBV29-1
abundance: -
CDR3aa: SGDKGGTSGYT

v_gene: TRBV5-5
abundance: -
CDR3aa: ASSLLHRGSLGNTIY

v_gene: TRBV27
abundance: -
CDR3aa: ASSLTFRGLAGGHEQY

v_gene: TRBV5-4
abundance: -
CDR3aa: ASSPGNPSSYNEQF

v_gene: TRBV10-1
abundance: -
CDR3aa: ASSAGQGHNSPLH

v_gene: TRBV19
abundance: -
CDR3aa: ASSSGTGGNLNSPLH

v_gene: TRBV9
abundance: -
CDR3aa: ASSVASGGAGEQY

v_gene: TRBV4-3
abundance: few
CDR3aa: ASSQGPAGNTGELF

v_gene: TRBV10-1
abundance: -
CDR3aa: ASSGLAGGPGEQY

v_gene: TRBV6-1
abundance: -
CDR3aa: ASTLPGGYEQY

v_gene: TRBV4-1
abundance: few
CDR3aa: ASSQILQRGPSGVNEQF

v_gene: TRBV7-2
abundance: -
CDR3aa: ASTKGSGYYNEQF

v_gene: TRBV18
abundance: -
CDR3aa: ASSPPRGGYT

v_gene: TRBV9
abundance: -
CDR3aa: ASSSSGGNEQF

v_gene: TRBV27
abundance: once
CDR3aa: ASSFLTSGQDNEQF

v_gene: TRBV5-4
abundance: -
CDR3aa: ASSLRLAGVYNEQF

v_gene: TRBV7-3
abundance: once
CDR3aa: ASSSDRVGELF

v_gene: TRBV4-1
abundance: -
CDR3aa: ASSHTRTIRQF

v_gene: TRBV27
abundance: once
CDR3aa: ASSFSRGSLAYEQY

v_gene: TRBV19
abundance: -
CDR3aa: ASSNPTGGGTGELF

v_gene: TRBV28
abundance: few
CDR3aa: ASSWTGDTQY

v_gene: TRBV19
abundance: -
CDR3aa: ASSLTQRTSYEQY

v_gene: TRBV4-1
abundance: once
CDR3aa: ASSQGRLPYEQY

v_gene: TRBV5-1
abundance: -
CDR3aa: ASSNPTGAGANVLT

v_gene: TRBV29-1
abundance: -
CDR3aa: SVEYPSSLLYEQF

v_gene: TRBV18
abundance: -
CDR3aa: ASSPLNKDTQY

v_gene: TRBV5-1
abundance: -
CDR3aa: ASSLEVGVGANVLT

v_gene: TRBV6-1
abundance: -
CDR3aa: ASSESMEGHEQY

v_gene: TRBV29-1
abundance: -
CDR3aa: SATSSGLVDTQY

v_gene: TRBV6-6
abundance: -
CDR3aa: ASSSTGIYEQY

v_gene: TRBV2
abundance: -
CDR3aa: ASVRGNEQY